The source of this T cell receptor (beta chain) is a study of cytomegalovirus exposure and HLA in healthy donors. Across the whole study: Early released data had about 85 million unique TCRs, all coming from HLA-typed donors.

This CDR3 has 16 amino acids. V was clipped by 5 bases and J by 1 base; unmatched bases: 8. Germline V CDR1 and CDR2: SEHNR, FQNEAQ (reference sequence). Primers for the PCR totalled 60 Vbeta and 13 Jbeta. Some clones are missing from TCRdb's copy, which holds only in-frame ones; the method was immunoSEQ multiplex PCR. The sample table sets out about 210,000 clones. The chain combines TRBV7-9 with TRBJ2-7; 10 bases map to TRBD2. The receptor comes from a woman in her thirties in good health and CMV-seropositive. Sequencing was done on a sample of PBMCs. Here the CDR3 DNA reads TGTGCCAGCAGCCAGATAGCGGGGGGTTTATCCTACGAGCAGTACTTC. Translated: CASSQIAGGLSYEQYF.